This T cell receptor beta chain was retrieved from a study of regulatory T cells in long-lasting Graves disease. Study-level information: Positive TSH receptor antibodies alongside over 5 years of antithyroid drugs were what marked Graves' disease as persistent.

As to time point: persistent/refractory GD, antithyroid drugs over 5 years with positive TRAb. PBMCs were the source of the RNA used for TCR sequencing. EDTA tubes collected around 8.7 milliliters of peripheral blood. This CDR3 is 14 amino acids long. Germline V gene data show CDR1 as GTSNPN and CDR2 as SVGIG (reference sequence). V was trimmed by 5 bases and J by 0 bases, leaving 11 bases between them. Both iRepertoire HTBI primers and Arm-PCR of CDR3 regions were used to build the TCR beta libraries. TCRdb reprocessed the multiplex PCR reads with MiXCR, giving one entry per CDR3 protein. The data contain roughly 400,000 distinct CDR3 sequences, around 20% of them singletons. The study, taken as a whole, reports: Persistent patients had more shared public clonotypes (under 3,000) than new patients (roughly 970). TCR diversity in persistent Graves' patients was below that of newly diagnosed ones.

This clonotype has more than one count but fewer than ten. Antigen unknown. The chain couples TRBV30 to TRBJ1-3; perhaps TRBD1 as D (5 bases). This receptor was identified in a female donor with Graves disease. Source: peripheral blood mononuclear cells (PBMCs), taken when the disease was refractory, from a patient treated with antithyroid drugs. The DNA for the CDR3 is TGTGCCTGGGCGGACAAAAACTCTGGAAACACCATATATTTT. Amino acids: CAWADKNSGNTIYF. Based on the CDR3 plus reference TRBV30 and TRBJ1-3, the full variable domain is SQTIHQWPATLVQPVGSPLSLECTVEGTSNPNLYWYRQAAGRGLQLLFYSVGIGQISSEVPQNLSASRPQDRQFILSSKKLLLSDSGFYLCAWADKNSGNTIYFGEGSWLTVV.